The clone carrying this TCR beta chain was seen a handful of times. Its antigen is still unknown. This record belongs to a study of early T cells in non-severe SARS-CoV-2 infection. Study summary: The study sequenced bulk RNA from unsorted whole blood, with chains unpaired.

The V and J ends lost 5 bases and 0 bases respectively, with 11 bases between them. This CDR3 has 15 residues. In germline, CDR1 is SNHLY, CDR2 FYNNEI. Study-wide results and limits: VDJdb-based annotation leaned toward anti-spike CD8 responses and missed private and CD4 specificities.

Unique molecular identifiers were added to individual cDNA molecules. TCRdb processed the 5' RACE reads anew with MiXCR; each CDR3 protein has one entry. This repertoire shows some 80,000 distinct CDR3 sequences, 4.5% to 6% found once; its top ten account for 6.5% to 8%. This chain connects TRBV2 to TRBJ2-1; D unclear. The source was whole blood, collected at baseline. The clonotype was recovered from an adult who was a healthcare worker with PCR-confirmed SARS-CoV-2 infection or an uninfected control (not recorded which). The CDR3 DNA reads as TGTGCCAGCAGTACAACTAAGAGCTCCTACAATGAGCAGTTCTTC. It specifies CASSTTKSSYNEQFF.